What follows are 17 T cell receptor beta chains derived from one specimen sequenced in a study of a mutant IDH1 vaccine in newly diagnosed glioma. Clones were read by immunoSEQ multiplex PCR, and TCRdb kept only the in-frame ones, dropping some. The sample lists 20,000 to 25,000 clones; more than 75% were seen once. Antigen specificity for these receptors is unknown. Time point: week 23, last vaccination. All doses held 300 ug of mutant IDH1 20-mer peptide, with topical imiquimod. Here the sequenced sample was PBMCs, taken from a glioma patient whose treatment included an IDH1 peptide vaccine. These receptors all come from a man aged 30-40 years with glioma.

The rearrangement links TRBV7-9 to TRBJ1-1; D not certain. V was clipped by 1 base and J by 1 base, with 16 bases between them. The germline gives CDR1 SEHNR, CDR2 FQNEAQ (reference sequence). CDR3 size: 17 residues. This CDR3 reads CASSLEVILAGNTEAFF. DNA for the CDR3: TGTGCCAGCAGCTTAGAGGTAATTTTGGCAGGGAACACTGAAGCTTTCTTT.

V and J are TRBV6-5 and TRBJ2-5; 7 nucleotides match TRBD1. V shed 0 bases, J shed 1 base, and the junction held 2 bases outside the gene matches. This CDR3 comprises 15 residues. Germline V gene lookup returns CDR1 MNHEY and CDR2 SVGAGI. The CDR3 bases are TGTGCCAGCAGTTACTCGGGACAGATCCAAGAGACCCAGTACTTC. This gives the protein CASSYSGQIQETQYF.

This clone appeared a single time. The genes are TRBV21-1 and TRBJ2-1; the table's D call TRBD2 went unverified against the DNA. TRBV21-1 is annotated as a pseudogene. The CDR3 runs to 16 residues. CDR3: CASSTSPGWSCNEQFF. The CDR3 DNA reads TGTGCCAGCAGCACGTCCCCGGGGTGGTCGTGCAATGAGCAGTTCTTC.

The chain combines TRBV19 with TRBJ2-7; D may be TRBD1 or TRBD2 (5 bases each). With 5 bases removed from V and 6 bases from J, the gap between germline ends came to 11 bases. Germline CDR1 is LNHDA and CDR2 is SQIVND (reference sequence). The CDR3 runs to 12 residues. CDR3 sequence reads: CASSRDLVEQYF. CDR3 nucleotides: TGTGCCAGTAGTCGGGACCTTGTCGAGCAGTACTTC.

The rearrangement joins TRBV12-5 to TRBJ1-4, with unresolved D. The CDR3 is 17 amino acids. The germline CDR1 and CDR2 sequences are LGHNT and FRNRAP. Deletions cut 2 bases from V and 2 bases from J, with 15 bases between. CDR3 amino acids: CASGLLTLSVTNEKLFF. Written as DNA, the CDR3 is TGTGCTAGTGGTTTGTTGACCTTGTCAGTGACTAATGAAAAACTGTTTTTT. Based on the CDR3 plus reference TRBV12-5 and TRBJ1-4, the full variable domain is DARVTQTPRHKVTEMGQEVTMRCQPILGHNTVFWYRQTMMQGLELLAYFRNRAPLDDSGMPKDRFSAEMPDATLATLKIQPSEPRDSAVYFCASGLLTLSVTNEKLFFGSGTQLSVL.

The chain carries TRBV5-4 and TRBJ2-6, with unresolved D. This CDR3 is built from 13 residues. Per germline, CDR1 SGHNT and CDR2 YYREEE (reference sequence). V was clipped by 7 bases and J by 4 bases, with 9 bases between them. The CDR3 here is CASLRAGANVLTF. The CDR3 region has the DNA TGTGCCAGCCTAAGGGCCGGGGCCAACGTCCTGACTTTC.

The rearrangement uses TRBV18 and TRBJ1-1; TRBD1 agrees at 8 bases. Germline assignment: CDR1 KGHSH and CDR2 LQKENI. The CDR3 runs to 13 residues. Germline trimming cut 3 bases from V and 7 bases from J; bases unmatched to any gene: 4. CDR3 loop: CASSPGQGGEAFF. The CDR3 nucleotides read TGTGCCAGCTCACCCGGACAGGGTGGTGAAGCTTTCTTT.

The CDR3 spells CASTSGTGGLGYTF. CDR3 sequence (DNA): TGCGCCAGCACTTCCGGGACAGGGGGCTTGGGCTACACCTTC. V and J are TRBV5-1 and TRBJ1-2; 12 nucleotides line up with TRBD1. The CDR3 loop spans 14 amino acids. Germline V lookup: CDR1 SGHRS, CDR2 YFSETQ. V trimming: 6 bases; J trimming: 8 bases; junction bases outside the gene matches: 8.

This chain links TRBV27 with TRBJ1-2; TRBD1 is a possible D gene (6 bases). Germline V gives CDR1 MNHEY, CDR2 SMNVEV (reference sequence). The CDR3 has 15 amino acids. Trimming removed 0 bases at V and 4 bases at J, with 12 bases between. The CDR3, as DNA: TGTGCCAGCAGTTTATCGCAGGGGCGGGGCTATGGCTACACCTTC. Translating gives CASSLSQGRGYGYTF.

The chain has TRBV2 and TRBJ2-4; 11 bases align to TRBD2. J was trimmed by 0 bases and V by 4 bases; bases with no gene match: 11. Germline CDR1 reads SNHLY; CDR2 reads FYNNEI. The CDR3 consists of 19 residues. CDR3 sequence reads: CASSVPGTSGPLAKNIQYF. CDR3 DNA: TGTGCCAGCAGTGTTCCCGGGACTAGCGGACCCTTAGCCAAAAACATTCAGTACTTC.

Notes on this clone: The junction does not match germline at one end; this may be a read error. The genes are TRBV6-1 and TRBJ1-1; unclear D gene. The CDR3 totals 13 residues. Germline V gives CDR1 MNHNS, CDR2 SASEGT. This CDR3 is CASILTGNSEAFF. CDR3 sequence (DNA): TGTGCCAGCATTCTGACGGGGAACTCTGAAGCTTTCTTT.

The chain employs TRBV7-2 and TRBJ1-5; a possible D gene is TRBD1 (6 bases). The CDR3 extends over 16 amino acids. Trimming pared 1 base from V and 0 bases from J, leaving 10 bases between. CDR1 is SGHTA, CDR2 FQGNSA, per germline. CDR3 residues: CASSLGSRGSNQPQHF. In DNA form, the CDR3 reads TGTGCCAGCAGCTTAGGGTCCAGGGGTAGCAATCAGCCCCAGCATTTT.

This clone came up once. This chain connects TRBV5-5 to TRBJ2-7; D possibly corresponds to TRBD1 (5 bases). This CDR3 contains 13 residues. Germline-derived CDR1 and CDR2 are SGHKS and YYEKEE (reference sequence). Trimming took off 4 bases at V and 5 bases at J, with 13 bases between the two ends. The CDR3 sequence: CASSAPGRDEQYF. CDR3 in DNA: TGTGCCAGCAGCGCCCCGGGCAGGGACGAGCAGTACTTC.

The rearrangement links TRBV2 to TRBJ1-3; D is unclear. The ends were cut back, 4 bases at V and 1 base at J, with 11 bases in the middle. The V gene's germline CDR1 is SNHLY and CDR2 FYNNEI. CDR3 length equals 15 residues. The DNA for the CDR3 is TGTGCCAGCAGTGTAGACACCCTATCTGGAAACACCATATATTTT. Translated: CASSVDTLSGNTIYF.

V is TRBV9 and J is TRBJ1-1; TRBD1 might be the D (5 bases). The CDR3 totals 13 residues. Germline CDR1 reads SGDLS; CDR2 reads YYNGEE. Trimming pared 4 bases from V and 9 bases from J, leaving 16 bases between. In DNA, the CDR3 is TGTGCCAGCAGCCCGGGGACGATTAGACAAGCTTTCTTT. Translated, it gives CASSPGTIRQAFF.

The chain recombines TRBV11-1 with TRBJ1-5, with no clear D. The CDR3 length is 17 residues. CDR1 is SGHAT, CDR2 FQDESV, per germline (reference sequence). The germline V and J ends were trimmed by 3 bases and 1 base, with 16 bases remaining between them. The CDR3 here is CASSFEGRWVSNQPQHF. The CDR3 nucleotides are TGTGCCAGCAGCTTCGAAGGACGGTGGGTGAGCAATCAGCCCCAGCATTTT.

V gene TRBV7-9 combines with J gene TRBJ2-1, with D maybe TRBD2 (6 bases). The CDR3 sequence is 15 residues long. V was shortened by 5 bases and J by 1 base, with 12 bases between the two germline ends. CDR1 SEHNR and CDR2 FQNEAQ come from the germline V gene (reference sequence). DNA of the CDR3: TGTGCCAGCAGCCCTGCGGGGCTATCCTACAATGAGCAGTTCTTC. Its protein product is CASSPAGLSYNEQFF.